The source of this TCR beta chain is a study of cytomegalovirus exposure and HLA in healthy donors. Study results and caveats: The likely origin of a cluster of highly shared sequence variants was a sequencing artifact. Later on, an analysis showed TCR association rates differing by HLA locus, with DRB1 the most and HLA-C the fewest. There were under 200 TCR beta chains listed as cytomegalovirus-associated. Most sequenced TCRs were rare (though some public TCRs occurred in many donors).

Germline assignment: CDR1 MGHDK and CDR2 SYGVNS. V was trimmed by 6 bases and J by 5 bases, leaving 19 bases between them. The CDR3 covers 15 residues. It was with 60 Vbeta and 13 Jbeta primers that the PCR ran. Assay used: immunoSEQ multiplex PCR; TCRdb lists only in-frame clones, some missing. This repertoire shows approximately 92,000 clones, 69% found once; its top ten account for about 2.9%. As to this clone: What it binds is not known.

This chain links TRBV25-1 with TRBJ2-5; D gene unclear. Sequenced sample: PBMCs. The TCR was taken from a man aged 50 to 59 in good health and CMV-seronegative. CDR3 in amino acids: CASSAYEDSRETQYF. As DNA, the CDR3 is TGTGCCAGCAGCGCATATGAGGATTCTCGGGAGACCCAGTACTTC.